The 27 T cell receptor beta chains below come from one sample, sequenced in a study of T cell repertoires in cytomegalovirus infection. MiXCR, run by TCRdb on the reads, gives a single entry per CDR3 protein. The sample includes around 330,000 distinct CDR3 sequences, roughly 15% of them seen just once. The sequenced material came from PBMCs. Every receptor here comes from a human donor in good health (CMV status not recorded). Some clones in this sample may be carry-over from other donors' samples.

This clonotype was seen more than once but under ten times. The CDR3, as DNA: TGTGCCAGCAGTGAAATGGTATACTCTGGAAACACCATATATTTT. Protein: CASSEMVYSGNTIYF. V usage is TRBV6-1 and J usage is TRBJ1-3; D remains ambiguous. V lost 2 bases to trimming and J lost 0 bases, with 8 bases between them. CDR1 and CDR2 from the germline V gene are MNHNS and SASEGT. The CDR3 contains 15 residues.

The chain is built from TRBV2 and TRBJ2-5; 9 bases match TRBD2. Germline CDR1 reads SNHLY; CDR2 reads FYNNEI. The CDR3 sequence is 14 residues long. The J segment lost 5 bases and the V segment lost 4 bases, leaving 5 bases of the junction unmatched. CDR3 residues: CASSAAGGVETQYF. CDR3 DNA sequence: TGTGCCAGCAGTGCCGCGGGGGGGGTGGAGACCCAGTACTTC.

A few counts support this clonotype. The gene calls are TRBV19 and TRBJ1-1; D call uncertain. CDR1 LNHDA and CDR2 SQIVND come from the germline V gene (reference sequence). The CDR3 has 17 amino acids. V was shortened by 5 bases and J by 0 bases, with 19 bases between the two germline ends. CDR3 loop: CASSVYPGRMLNTEAFF. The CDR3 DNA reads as TGTGCCAGTAGTGTTTATCCTGGACGTATGTTGAACACTGAAGCTTTCTTT.

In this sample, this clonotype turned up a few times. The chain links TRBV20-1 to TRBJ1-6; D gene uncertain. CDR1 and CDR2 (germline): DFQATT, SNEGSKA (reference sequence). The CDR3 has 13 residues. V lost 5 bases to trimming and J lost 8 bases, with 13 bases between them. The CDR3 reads CSARNDGDSPLHF. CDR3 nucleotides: TGCAGTGCTCGGAATGATGGTGATTCACCCCTCCACTTT.

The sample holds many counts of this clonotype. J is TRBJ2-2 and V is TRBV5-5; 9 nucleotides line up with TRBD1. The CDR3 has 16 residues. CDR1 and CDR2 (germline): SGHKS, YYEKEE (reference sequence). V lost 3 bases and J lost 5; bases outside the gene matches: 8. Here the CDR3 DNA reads TGTGCCAGCAGCTCGAGGACAGGGGAAAGTACCGGGGAGCTGTTTTTT. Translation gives CASSSRTGESTGELFF.

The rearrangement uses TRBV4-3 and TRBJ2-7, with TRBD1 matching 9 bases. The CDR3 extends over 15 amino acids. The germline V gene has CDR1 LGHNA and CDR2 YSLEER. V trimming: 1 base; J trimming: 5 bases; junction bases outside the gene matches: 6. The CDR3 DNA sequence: TGCGCCAGCAGCCAAGGGAGGACAGGGGAAGACGAGCAGTACTTC. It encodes CASSQGRTGEDEQYF.

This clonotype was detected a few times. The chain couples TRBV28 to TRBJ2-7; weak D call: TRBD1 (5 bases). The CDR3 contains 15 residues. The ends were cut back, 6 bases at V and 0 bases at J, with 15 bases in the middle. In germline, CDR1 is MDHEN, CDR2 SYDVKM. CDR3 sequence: CASRGQGTVSYEQYF. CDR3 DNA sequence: TGTGCCAGCAGGGGGCAGGGCACAGTCTCCTACGAGCAGTACTTC.

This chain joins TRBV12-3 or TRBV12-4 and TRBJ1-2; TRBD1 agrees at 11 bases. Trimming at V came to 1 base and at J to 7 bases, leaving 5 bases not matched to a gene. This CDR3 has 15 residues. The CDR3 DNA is TGTGCCAGCAGTTTAGGGACAGGGGGCGTCTCTGGCTACACCTTC. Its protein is CASSLGTGGVSGYTF.

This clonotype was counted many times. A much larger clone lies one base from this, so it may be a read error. CDR3 coding DNA: TGTGCCAGCAGCTTCAACACCGGGGAGCTGTTTTTT. As protein: CASSFNTGELFF. The chain is built from TRBV7-6 and TRBJ2-2; D ambiguous. CDR3 length equals 12 residues. Looked up from germline, CDR1 is SGHVS and CDR2 is FNYEAQ. Trimming took off 3 bases at V and 2 bases at J, with 1 base between the two ends. Full variable domain (remainder filled in from reference TRBV7-6 and TRBJ2-2): GAGVSQSPRYKVTKRGQDVALRCDPISGHVSLYWYRQALGQGPEFLTYFNYEAQQDKSGLPNDRFSAERPEGSISTLTIQRTEQRDSAMYRCASSFNTGELFFGEGSRLTVL.

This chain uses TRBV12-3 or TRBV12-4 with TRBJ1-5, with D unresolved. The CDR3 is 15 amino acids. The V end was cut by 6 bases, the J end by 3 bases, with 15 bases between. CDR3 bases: TGTGCCAGCAGCCCGGCAGGCGCATTCAATCAGCCCCAGCATTTT. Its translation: CASSPAGAFNQPQHF.

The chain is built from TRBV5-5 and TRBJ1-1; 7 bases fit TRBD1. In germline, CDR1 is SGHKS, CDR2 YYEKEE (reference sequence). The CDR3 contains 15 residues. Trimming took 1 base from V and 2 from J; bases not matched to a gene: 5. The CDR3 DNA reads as TGTGCCAGCAGCTTGTCGACAGGGTTTAACACTGAAGCTTTCTTT. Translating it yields CASSLSTGFNTEAFF.

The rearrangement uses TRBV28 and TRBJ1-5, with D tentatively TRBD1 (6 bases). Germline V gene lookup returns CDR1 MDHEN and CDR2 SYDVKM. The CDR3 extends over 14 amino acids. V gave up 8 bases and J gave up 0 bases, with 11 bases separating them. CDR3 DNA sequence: TGTGCCAGCCGGACAGATTATAGCAATCAGCCCCAGCATTTT. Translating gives CASRTDYSNQPQHF.

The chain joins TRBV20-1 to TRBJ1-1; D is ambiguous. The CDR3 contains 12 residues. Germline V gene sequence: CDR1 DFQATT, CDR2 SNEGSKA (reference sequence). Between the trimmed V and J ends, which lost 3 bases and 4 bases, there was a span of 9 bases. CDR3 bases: TGCAGTGCTAGCAGGATTTTCACTGAAGCTTTCTTT. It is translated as CSASRIFTEAFF.

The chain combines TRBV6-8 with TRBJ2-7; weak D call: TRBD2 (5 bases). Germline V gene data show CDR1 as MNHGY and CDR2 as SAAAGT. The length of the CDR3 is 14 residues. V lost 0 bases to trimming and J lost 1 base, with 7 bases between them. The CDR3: CASSYSLASYEQYF. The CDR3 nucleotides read TGTGCCAGCAGTTACTCCCTAGCTTCCTACGAGCAGTACTTC.

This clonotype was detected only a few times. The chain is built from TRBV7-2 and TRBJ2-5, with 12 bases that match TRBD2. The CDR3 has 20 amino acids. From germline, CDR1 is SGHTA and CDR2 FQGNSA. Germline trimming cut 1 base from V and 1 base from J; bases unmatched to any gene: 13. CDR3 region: CASSLVGGLAGWVRQETQYF. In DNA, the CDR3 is TGTGCCAGCAGCTTAGTAGGAGGACTAGCGGGGTGGGTTCGCCAAGAGACCCAGTACTTC.

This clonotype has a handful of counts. The CDR3 loop reads CSAALGGAGGTNTGELFF. The CDR3 coding sequence is TGCAGTGCTGCCCTAGGGGGAGCGGGGGGTACGAACACCGGGGAGCTGTTTTTT. This chain uses TRBV20-1 with TRBJ2-2; 9 bases match TRBD2. Germline lookup yields CDR1 DFQATT and CDR2 SNEGSKA (reference sequence). The CDR3 covers 18 residues. Trimming removed 5 bases from V and 0 bases from J; junction bases left unmatched: 13.

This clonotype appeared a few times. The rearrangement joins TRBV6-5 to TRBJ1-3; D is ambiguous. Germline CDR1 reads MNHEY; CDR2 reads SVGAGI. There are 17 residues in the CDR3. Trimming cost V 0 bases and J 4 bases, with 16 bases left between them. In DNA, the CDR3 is TGTGCCAGCAGTTACTCGATTTCGGGAGCTACCGGAAACACCATATATTTT. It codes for CASSYSISGATGNTIYF.

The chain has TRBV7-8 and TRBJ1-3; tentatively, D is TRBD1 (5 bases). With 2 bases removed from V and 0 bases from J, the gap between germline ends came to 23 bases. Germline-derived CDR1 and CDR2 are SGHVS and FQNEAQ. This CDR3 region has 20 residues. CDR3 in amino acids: CASSLRAGTAKDYSGNTIYF. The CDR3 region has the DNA TGTGCCAGCAGCTTAAGAGCCGGGACGGCGAAAGATTACTCTGGAAACACCATATATTTT.

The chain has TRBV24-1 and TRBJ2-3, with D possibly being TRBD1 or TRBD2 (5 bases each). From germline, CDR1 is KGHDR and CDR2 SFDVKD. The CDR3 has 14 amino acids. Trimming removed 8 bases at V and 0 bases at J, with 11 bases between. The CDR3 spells CATKGTSSTDTQYF. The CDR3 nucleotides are TGTGCCACCAAGGGGACCTCCAGCACAGATACGCAGTATTTT.

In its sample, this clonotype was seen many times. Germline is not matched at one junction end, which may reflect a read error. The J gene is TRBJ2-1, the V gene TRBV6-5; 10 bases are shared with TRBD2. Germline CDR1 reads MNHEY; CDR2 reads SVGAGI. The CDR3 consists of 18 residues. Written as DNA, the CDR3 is TGTGCCAGCAGTAACTCCGGGACTAGCGTGAGCTCCTACAATGAGCAGTTCTTC. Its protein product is CASSNSGTSVSSYNEQFF.

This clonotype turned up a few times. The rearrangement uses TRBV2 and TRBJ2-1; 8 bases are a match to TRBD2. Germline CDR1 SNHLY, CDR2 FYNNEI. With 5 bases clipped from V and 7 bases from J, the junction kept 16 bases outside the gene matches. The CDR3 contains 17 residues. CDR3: CASSSGGMAGGGNEQFF. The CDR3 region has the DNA TGTGCCAGCAGTAGCGGGGGTATGGCCGGAGGAGGGAATGAGCAGTTCTTC.

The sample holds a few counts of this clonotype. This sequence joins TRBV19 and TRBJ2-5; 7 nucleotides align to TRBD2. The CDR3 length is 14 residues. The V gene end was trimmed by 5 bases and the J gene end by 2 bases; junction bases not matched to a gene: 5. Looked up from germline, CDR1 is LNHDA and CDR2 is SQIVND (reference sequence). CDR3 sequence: CASSARGDQETQYF. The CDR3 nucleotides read TGTGCCAGTAGTGCTCGGGGGGATCAAGAGACCCAGTACTTC. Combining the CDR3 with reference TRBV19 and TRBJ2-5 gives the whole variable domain DGGITQSPKYLFRKEGQNVTLSCEQNLNHDAMYWYRQDPGQGLRLIYYSQIVNDFQKGDIAEGYSVSREKKESFPLTVTSAQKNPTAFYLCASSARGDQETQYFGPGTRLLVL.

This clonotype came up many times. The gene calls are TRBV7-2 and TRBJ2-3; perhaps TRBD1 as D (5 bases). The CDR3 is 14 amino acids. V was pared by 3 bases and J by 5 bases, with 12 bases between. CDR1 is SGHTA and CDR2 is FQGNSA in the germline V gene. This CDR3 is CASSFNQGLDTQYF. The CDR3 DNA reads TGTGCCAGCAGCTTTAACCAGGGCCTAGATACGCAGTATTTT.

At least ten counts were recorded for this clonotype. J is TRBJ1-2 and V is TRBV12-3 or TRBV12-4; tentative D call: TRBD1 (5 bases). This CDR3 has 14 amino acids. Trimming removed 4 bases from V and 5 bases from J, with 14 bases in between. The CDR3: CASSSRPGSYGYTF. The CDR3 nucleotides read TGTGCCAGCAGTTCGAGGCCAGGGTCTTATGGCTACACCTTC.

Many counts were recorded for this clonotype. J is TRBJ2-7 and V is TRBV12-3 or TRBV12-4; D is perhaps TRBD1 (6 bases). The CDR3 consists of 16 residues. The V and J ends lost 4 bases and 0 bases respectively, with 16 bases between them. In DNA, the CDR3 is TGTGCCAGCAGTTCCGAGGGTTGGGACATCTCCTACGAGCAGTACTTC. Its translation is CASSSEGWDISYEQYF.

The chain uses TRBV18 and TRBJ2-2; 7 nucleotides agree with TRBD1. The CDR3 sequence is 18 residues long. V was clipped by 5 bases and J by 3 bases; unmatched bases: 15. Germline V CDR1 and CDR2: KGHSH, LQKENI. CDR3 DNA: TGTGCCAGCTCAAGTGGCGACTCGACAGGGTGGGACACCGGGGAGCTGTTTTTT. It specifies CASSSGDSTGWDTGELFF. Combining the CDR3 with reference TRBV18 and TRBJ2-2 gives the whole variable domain NAGVMQNPRHLVRRRGQEARLRCSPMKGHSHVYWYRQLPEEGLKFMVYLQKENIIDESGMPKERFSAEFPKEGPSILRIQQVVRGDSAAYFCASSSGDSTGWDTGELFFGEGSRLTVL.

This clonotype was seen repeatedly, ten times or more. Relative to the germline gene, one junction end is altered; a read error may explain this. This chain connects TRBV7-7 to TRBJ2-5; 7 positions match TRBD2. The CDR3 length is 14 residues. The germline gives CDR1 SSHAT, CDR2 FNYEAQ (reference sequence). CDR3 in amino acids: CASTQGGDQETQYF. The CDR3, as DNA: TGTGCTAGCACCCAGGGAGGGGACCAAGAGACCCAGTACTTC.